This is a list of T cell receptor beta chains from one sample in a study of T cells after yellow fever vaccination. TCRdb passed the 5' RACE reads through MiXCR, listing each CDR3 protein once. The sample shows a few hundred thousand distinct CDR3 sequences, around 3.9% of them seen only once. Sequenced material: PBMCs, taken on the day of the yellow fever booster vaccination. The receptors derive from a man between 18 and 35 years old who received the YFV17D yellow fever vaccine. Each CDR3 is given with its conserved first and last residue. Each record gives: V gene, clone size, D gene, J gene, CDR3 DNA, CDR3 protein. A D gene is named only where the DNA matches it firmly. Part of the rows lack a size; the others show once, few, many or a class for expanded clones.

TRBV20-1	few	TRBD1	TRBJ2-7	TGCAGTGCCGCGACAGGGTTCGGCTACGAGCAGTACTTC	CSAATGFGYEQYF
TRBV20-1	many	TRBD1	TRBJ2-3	TGCAGTGCTGCGGACAGGGTCAGCACAGATACGCAGTATTTT	CSAADRVSTDTQYF
TRBV5-1	.	.	TRBJ1-1	TGCGCCAGCAGCCAGCAGGGGATTAATGAAGCTTTCTTT	CASSQQGINEAFF
TRBV2	many	TRBD2	TRBJ2-3	TGTGCCAGTATAGTCCAGCGGGGGACAGATACGCAGTATTTT	CASIVQRGTDTQYF
TRBV7-6	.	.	TRBJ2-1	TGTGCCAGCAGCTTAGCGCCTACGGAGGACAGTGAGCAGTTCTTC	CASSLAPTEDSEQFF
TRBV13	many	TRBD1	TRBJ1-1	TGTGCCAGCAGCGCGGGGACAGGGGGCACTGAAGCTTTCTTT	CASSAGTGGTEAFF
TRBV29-1	few	TRBD1	TRBJ2-7	TGCAGCGTGGAAAAACAGGGGACCTACGAGCAGTACTTC	CSVEKQGTYEQYF
TRBV29-1	many	.	TRBJ1-2	TGCAGCGTTGCTAGGCCATCGGGGTATGGCTACACCTTC	CSVARPSGYGYTF
TRBV20-1	few	TRBD2	TRBJ2-3	TGCAGTGCTAGGATAGCGGGGGTAATGGATACGCAGTATTTT	CSARIAGVMDTQYF
TRBV19	.	.	TRBJ2-7	TGTGCCAGTAGTATAGCCAGCACCTCGTACGAGCAGTACTTC	CASSIASTSYEQYF
TRBV6-5	few	TRBD1	TRBJ1-5	TGTGCCAGCAGTCGATCGACAGGGTCTCAGCCCCAGCATTTT	CASSRSTGSQPQHF
TRBV5-1	.	.	TRBJ1-3	TGCGCCAGCAGCAGGGAGGCTGGAGACACCATATATTTT	CASSREAGDTIYF
TRBV28	many	TRBD1	TRBJ2-5	TGTGCCAGCAGACCCCGGACAGGGAAAGAGACCCAGTACTTC	CASRPRTGKETQYF
TRBV7-9	few	TRBD1	TRBJ1-4	TGTGCCAGCAGGAAAGAGACAGGGGGAACCGAAAATGAAAAACTGTTTTTT	CASRKETGGTENEKLFF
TRBV7-2	.	TRBD1	TRBJ2-3	TGTGCCAGCAGCGCACGTACCGGGACAGGCACAGATACGCAGTATTTT	CASSARTGTGTDTQYF
TRBV7-9	.	TRBD2	TRBJ2-2	TGTGCCAGCAGCTTAAGGACTAGCGATACCGGGGAGCTGTTTTTT	CASSLRTSDTGELFF
TRBV12-3/TRBV12-4	few	TRBD1	TRBJ1-2	TGTGCCAGCACACGACAGGGAAGCTATGGCTACACCTTC	CASTRQGSYGYTF
TRBV7-2	many	.	TRBJ2-7	TGTGCCAGCAGCTTGCAGACGGACTACGAGCAGTACTTC	CASSLQTDYEQYF
TRBV12-3/TRBV12-4	many	TRBD1	TRBJ1-2	TGTGCCAGCAGCGAACCCCAGGGGGCTCATGGCTACACCTTC	CASSEPQGAHGYTF
TRBV10-3	many	TRBD2	TRBJ2-7	TGTGCCATCAGCAGAAGCGGGGGCTCAAGGATATACGAGCAGTACTTC	CAISRSGGSRIYEQYF
TRBV27	.	.	TRBJ2-1	TGTGCCAGCAGTTATTTTGGTGGGGCACAAGCGAGTGAGCAGTTCTTC	CASSYFGGAQASEQFF
TRBV7-2	many	TRBD1	TRBJ2-5	TGTGCCAGCAGCGTAGAGGGACAGGGTGGAGAGACCCAGTACTTC	CASSVEGQGGETQYF
TRBV7-5	.	.	TRBJ1-5	.	CISVPDLIWDPKCNQPQHF
TRBV18	.	TRBD1	TRBJ1-1	TGTGCCAGCCAAAGAGGGACAGACACTGAAGCTTTCTTT	CASQRGTDTEAFF
TRBV4-1	many	.	TRBJ2-5	TGCGCCAGCAGCCAAGCCAGGGGAGAGACCCAGTACTTC	CASSQARGETQYF
TRBV9	many	.	TRBJ1-5	TGTGCCAGCAGCGTAGTTCGGGAAGACTCCCCTCATCAGCCCCAGCATTTT	CASSVVREDSPHQPQHF
TRBV20-1	.	.	TRBJ1-5	TGCAGTGCTAGAGAGGCTGGATGGCAGCCCCAGCATTTT	CSAREAGWQPQHF
TRBV7-3	many	TRBD1	TRBJ2-3	TGTGCCAGCAGCCCCCGGACAGGACGAGATACGCAGTATTTT	CASSPRTGRDTQYF
TRBV5-6	many	.	TRBJ1-2	TGTGCCAGCAGCGATAGGACGGGGTTCTCCGGCTACACCTTC	CASSDRTGFSGYTF
TRBV7-2	many	TRBD2	TRBJ2-3	TGTGCCAGCAGCTTACTAGCGGGGGTCCGCACAGATACGCAGTATTTT	CASSLLAGVRTDTQYF
TRBV6-2/TRBV6-3	many	TRBD2	TRBJ2-3	TGTGCCAGCGGAGGTGCGGGGGGAAGGACAGATACGCAGTATTTT	CASGGAGGRTDTQYF
TRBV5-1	few	.	TRBJ1-1	TGCGCCAGCAGCCGGGACCAGGGCACTGAAGCTTTCTTT	CASSRDQGTEAFF
TRBV5-4	.	TRBD1	TRBJ2-5	TGTGCCAGCAGCTACCTCCGGGACAGCCAAGAGACCCAGTACTTC	CASSYLRDSQETQYF
TRBV27	many	.	TRBJ2-5	TGTGCCAGCAGTATCACCTCCCCACAAGAGACCCAGTACTTC	CASSITSPQETQYF
TRBV5-1	.	.	TRBJ2-3	TGCGCCAGCAGCTTGTCTAGGGGTCGCAGCGCAGATACGCAGTATTTT	CASSLSRGRSADTQYF
TRBV5-4	few	.	TRBJ2-7	TGTGCCAGCAGCCATCCTCAGGCCGGAGCCTACGAGCAGTACTTC	CASSHPQAGAYEQYF
TRBV7-9	many	.	TRBJ2-2	TGTGCCAGCAGCGCTAGAGGCAGGGGATACACCGGGGAGCTGTTTTTT	CASSARGRGYTGELFF
TRBV7-9	many	.	TRBJ1-5	TGTGCCAGCAGCTCGACGGCTAGCAATCAGCCCCAGCATTTT	CASSSTASNQPQHF
TRBV6-1	many	.	TRBJ1-1	TGTGCCAGCAGTGGGACAGTGAACACTGAAGCTTTCTTT	CASSGTVNTEAFF
TRBV7-2	.	TRBD1	TRBJ1-6	TGTGCCAGCAGCTTGGACAGGGCAGGCTATAATTCACCCCTCCACTTT	CASSLDRAGYNSPLHF
TRBV4-1	many	.	TRBJ1-5	TGCGCCAGCAGCCAAGGAGGTCTTAGCAATCAGCCCCAGCATTTT	CASSQGGLSNQPQHF
TRBV27	few	TRBD1	TRBJ1-2	TGTGCCAGCAGTCGCCGACAGGGGCCCGTTAACTATGGCTACACCTTC	CASSRRQGPVNYGYTF
TRBV19	few	.	TRBJ1-1	TGTGCCAGTAGTATTGTAACCATGAACACTGAAGCTTTCTTT	CASSIVTMNTEAFF
TRBV18	few	TRBD1	TRBJ1-2	TGTGCCAGCTCACCGGGACAGGGGGAGTCTGGCTACACCTTC	CASSPGQGESGYTF
TRBV2	many	.	TRBJ2-7	TGTGCCAGCAGGGGGGAGCCCTACGAGCAGTACTTC	CASRGEPYEQYF
TRBV29-1	few	.	TRBJ1-1	TGCAGCGTTGAAGCCCGCCAGCGGAACACTGAAGCTTTCTTT	CSVEARQRNTEAFF
TRBV4-2	many	.	TRBJ1-4	TGTGCCAGCAGCCAAGATGGGGGAAGAAAACTGTTTTTT	CASSQDGGRKLFF
TRBV9	few	.	TRBJ1-1	TGTGCCAGCAGCCCCTGGGGGGGGGGGAAAACTGAAGCTTTCTTT	CASSPWGGGKTEAFF
TRBV25-1	.	TRBD2	TRBJ2-3	TGTGCCAGCAGTGATGCGGGGGGCCGAAGCACAGATACGCAGTATTTT	CASSDAGGRSTDTQYF
TRBV9	many	.	TRBJ2-1	TGTGCCAGCAGCTTAGCCCAAAGCTCCTACAATGAGCAGTTCTTC	CASSLAQSSYNEQFF
TRBV20-1	many	.	TRBJ2-5	TGCAGTGCTAGAGTAGAGGGGGGGTACCAAGAGACCCAGTACTTC	CSARVEGGYQETQYF
TRBV4-1	.	TRBD2	TRBJ2-3	TGCGCCAGCAGCCCCTATCCTAGCGGGGGGGTTACGCAGTATTTT	CASSPYPSGGVTQYF
TRBV15	many	.	TRBJ1-1	TGTGCTTCACGGGGGCCCATGAACACTGAAGCTTTCTTT	CASRGPMNTEAFF
TRBV5-1	few	.	TRBJ1-1	TGCGCCAGCGGAAGCGCCCAAGGAACGAACACTGAAGCTTTCTTT	CASGSAQGTNTEAFF
TRBV25-1	.	TRBD2	TRBJ2-1	TGTGCCAGCAGTGAATGGGGAGCGGGGGGTTACAATGAGCAGTTCTTC	CASSEWGAGGYNEQFF
TRBV13	many	.	TRBJ2-4	TGTGCCAGCAGCTTAGGAAGTCTAGCCAAAAACATTCAGTACTTC	CASSLGSLAKNIQYF
TRBV12-3/TRBV12-4	.	.	TRBJ1-3	TGTGCCGAGGGGTCTGGAAACACCATATATTTT	CAEGSGNTIYF
TRBV2	.	TRBD2	TRBJ2-1	TGTGCCAGCAGAGAAGCGGGGGGGTTATACAATGAGCAGTTCTTC	CASREAGGLYNEQFF
TRBV7-9	.	.	TRBJ1-2	TGTGCCAGCAGCTTGGAGGTTGCCTATGGCTACACCTTC	CASSLEVAYGYTF